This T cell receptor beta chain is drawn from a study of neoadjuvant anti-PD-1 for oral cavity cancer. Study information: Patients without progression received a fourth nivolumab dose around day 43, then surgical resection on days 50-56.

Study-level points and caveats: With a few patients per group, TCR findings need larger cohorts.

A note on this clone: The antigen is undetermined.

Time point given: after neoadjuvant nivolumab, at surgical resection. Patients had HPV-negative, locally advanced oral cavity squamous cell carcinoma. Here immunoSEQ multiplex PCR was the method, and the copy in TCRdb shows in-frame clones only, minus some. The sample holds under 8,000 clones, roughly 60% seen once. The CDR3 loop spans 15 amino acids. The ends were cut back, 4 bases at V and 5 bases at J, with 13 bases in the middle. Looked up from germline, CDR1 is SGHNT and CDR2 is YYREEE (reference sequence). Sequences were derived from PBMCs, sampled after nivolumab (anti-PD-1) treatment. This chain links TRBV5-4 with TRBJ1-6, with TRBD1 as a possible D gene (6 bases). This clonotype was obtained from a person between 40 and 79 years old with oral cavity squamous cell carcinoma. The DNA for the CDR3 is TGTGCCAGCAGCGGAGGGGGTTTCAATAATTCACCCCTCCACTTT. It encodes CASSGGGFNNSPLHF. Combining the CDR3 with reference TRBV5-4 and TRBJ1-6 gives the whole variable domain ETGVTQSPTHLIKTRGQQVTLRCSSQSGHNTVSWYQQALGQGPQFIFQYYREEENGRGNFPPRFSGLQFPNYSSELNVNALELDDSALYLCASSGGGFNNSPLHFGNGTRLTVT.